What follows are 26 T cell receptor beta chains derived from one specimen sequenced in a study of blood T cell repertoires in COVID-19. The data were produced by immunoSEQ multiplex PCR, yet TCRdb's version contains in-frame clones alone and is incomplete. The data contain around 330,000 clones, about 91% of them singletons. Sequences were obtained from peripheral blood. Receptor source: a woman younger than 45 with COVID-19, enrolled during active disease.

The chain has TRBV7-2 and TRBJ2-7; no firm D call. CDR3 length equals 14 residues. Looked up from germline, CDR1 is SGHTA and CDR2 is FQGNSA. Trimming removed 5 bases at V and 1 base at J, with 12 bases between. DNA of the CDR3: TGTGCCAGCAGCCCTCGACAAGTATCCTACGAGCAGTACTTC. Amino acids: CASSPRQVSYEQYF.

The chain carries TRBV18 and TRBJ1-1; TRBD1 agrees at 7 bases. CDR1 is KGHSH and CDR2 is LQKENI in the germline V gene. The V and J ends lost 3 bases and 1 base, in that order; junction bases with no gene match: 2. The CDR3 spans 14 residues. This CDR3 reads CASSPGQQNTEAFF. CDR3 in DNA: TGTGCCAGCTCACCGGGACAGCAGAACACTGAAGCTTTCTTT.

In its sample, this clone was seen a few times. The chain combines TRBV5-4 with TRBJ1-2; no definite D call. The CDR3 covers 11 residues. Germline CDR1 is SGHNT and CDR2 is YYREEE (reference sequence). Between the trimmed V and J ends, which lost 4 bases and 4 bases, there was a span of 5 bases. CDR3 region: CASSGSYGYTF. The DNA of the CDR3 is TGTGCCAGCAGCGGGAGCTATGGCTACACCTTC.

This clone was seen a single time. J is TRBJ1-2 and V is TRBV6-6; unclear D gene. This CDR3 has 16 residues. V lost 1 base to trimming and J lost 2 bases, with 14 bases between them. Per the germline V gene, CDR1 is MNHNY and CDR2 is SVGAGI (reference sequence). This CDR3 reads CASSYYTSGENYGYTF. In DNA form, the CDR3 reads TGTGCCAGCAGTTACTACACCTCCGGAGAGAACTATGGCTACACCTTC.

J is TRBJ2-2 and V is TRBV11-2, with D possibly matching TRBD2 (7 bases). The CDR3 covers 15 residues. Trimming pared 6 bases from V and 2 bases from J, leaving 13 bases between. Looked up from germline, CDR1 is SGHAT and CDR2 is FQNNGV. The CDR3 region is CASRGGPLNTGELFF. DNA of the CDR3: TGTGCCAGCAGGGGGGGGCCACTCAACACCGGGGAGCTGTTTTTT.

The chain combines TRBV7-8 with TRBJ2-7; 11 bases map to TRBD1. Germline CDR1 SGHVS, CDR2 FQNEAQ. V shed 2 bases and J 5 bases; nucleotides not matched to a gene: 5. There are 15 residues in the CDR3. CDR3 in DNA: TGTGCCAGCAGCTTACTGGGACAGGGGGGGAACGAGCAGTACTTC. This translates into CASSLLGQGGNEQYF.

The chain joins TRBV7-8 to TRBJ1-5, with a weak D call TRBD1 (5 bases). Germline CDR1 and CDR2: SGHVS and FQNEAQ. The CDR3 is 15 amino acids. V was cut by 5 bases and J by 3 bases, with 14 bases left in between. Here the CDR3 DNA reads TGTGCCAGCAGCCTACGACAAGGGGTCAATCAGCCCCAGCATTTT. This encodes CASSLRQGVNQPQHF. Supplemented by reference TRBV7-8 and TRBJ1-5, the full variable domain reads GAGVSQSPRYKVAKRGQDVALRCDPISGHVSLFWYQQALGQGPEFLTYFQNEAQLDKSGLPSDRFFAERPEGSVSTLKIQRTQQEDSAVYLCASSLRQGVNQPQHFGDGTRLSIL.

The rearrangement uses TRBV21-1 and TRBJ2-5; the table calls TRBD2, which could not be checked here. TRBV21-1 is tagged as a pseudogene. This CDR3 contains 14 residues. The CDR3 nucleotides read TGTGCCAGCAGCAAAGCCGTCCCAAAGAGGACCCAGTACTTC. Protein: CASSKAVPKRTQYF.

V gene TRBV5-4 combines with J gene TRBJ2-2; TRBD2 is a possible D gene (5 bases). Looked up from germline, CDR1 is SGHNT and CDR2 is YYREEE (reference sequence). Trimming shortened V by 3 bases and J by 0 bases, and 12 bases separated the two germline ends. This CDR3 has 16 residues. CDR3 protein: CASSSFLASNTGELFF. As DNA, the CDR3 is TGTGCCAGCAGCTCCTTCCTAGCCTCGAACACCGGGGAGCTGTTTTTT.

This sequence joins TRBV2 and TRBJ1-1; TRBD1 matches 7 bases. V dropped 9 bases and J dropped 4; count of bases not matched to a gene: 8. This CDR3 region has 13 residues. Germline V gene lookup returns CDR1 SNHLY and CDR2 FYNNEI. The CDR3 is CASRGTGATEAFF. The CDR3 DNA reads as TGTGCCAGTAGGGGTACAGGGGCCACTGAAGCTTTCTTT.

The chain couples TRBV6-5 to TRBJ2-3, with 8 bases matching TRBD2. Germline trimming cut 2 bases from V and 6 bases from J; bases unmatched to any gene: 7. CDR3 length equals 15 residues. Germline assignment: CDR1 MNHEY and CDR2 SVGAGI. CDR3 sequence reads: CASSYGGGLPDTQYF. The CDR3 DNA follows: TGTGCCAGCAGTTACGGCGGGGGGCTTCCGGATACGCAGTATTTT.

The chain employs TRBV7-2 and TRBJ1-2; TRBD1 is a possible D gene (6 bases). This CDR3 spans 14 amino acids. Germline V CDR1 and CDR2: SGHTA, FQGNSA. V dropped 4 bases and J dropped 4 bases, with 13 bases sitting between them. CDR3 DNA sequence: TGTGCCAGCAGCTCCTCAGGGGCATCCTATGGCTACACCTTC. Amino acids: CASSSSGASYGYTF.

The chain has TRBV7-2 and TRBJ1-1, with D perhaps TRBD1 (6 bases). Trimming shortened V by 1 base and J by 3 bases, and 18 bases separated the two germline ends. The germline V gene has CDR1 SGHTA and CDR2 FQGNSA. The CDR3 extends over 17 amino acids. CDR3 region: CASSLVGTRGTYTEAFF. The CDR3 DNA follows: TGTGCCAGCAGCTTAGTGGGGACAAGGGGTACATACACTGAAGCTTTCTTT.

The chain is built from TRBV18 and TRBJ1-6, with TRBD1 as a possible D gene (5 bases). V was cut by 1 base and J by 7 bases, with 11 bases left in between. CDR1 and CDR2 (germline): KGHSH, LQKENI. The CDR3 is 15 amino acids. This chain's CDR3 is CASSPRSGQNSPLHF. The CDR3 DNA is TGTGCCAGCTCACCACGCTCAGGGCAAAATTCACCCCTCCACTTT.

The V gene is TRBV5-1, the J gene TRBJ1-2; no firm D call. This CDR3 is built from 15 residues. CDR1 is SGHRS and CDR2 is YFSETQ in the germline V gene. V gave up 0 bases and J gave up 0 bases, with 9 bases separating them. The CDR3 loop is CASSLVTAANYGYTF. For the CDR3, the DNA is TGCGCCAGCAGCTTGGTTACAGCCGCTAACTATGGCTACACCTTC.

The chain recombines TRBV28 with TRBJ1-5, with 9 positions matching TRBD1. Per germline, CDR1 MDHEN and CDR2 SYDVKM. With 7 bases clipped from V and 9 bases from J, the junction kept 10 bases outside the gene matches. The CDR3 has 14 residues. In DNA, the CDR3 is TGTGCCAGCAATACCAACAGGGGGCGGAGGCCCCAGCATTTT. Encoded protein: CASNTNRGRRPQHF. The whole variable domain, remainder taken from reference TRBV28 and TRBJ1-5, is DVKVTQSSRYLVKRTGEKVFLECVQDMDHENMFWYRQDPGLGLRLIYFSYDVKMKEKGDIPEGYSVSREKKERFSLILESASTNQTSMYLCASNTNRGRRPQHFGDGTRLSIL.

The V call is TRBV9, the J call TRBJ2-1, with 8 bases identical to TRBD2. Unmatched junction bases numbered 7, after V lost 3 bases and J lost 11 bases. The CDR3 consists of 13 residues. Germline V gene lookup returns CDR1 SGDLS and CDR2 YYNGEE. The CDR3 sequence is CASSGRWTSQQFF. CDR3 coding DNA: TGTGCCAGCAGCGGACGCTGGACTAGCCAGCAGTTCTTC.

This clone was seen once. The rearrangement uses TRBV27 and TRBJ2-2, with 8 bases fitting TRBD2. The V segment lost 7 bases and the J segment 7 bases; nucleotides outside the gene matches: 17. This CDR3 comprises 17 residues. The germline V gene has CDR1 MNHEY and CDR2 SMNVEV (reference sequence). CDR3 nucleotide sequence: TGTGCCAGCACCATTATCCGGGGGGGACAAGGAAGCGGGGAGCTGTTTTTT. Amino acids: CASTIIRGGQGSGELFF.

For the CDR3, the DNA is TGCGCCAGCAGTTATTCTTCGGCTAATGAAAAACTGTTTTTT. As protein: CASSYSSANEKLFF. The J gene is TRBJ1-4, the V gene TRBV5-1; D gene unclear. Germline CDR1 reads SGHRS; CDR2 reads YFSETQ. Trimming cost V 5 bases and J 3 bases, with 11 bases left between them. The CDR3 covers 14 residues.

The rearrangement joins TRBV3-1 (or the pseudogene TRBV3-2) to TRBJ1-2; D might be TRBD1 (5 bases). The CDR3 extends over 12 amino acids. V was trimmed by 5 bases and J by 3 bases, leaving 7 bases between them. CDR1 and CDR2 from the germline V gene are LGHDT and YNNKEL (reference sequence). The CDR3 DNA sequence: TGTGCCAGCAGCGGAGGGGACTATGGCTACACCTTC. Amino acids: CASSGGDYGYTF.

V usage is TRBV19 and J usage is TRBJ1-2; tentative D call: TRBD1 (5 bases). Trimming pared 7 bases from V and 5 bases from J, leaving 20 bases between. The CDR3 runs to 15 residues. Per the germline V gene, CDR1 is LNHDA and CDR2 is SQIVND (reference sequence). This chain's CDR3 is CASTPMSWGIYGYTF. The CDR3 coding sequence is TGTGCCAGTACGCCAATGAGCTGGGGCATATATGGCTACACCTTC.

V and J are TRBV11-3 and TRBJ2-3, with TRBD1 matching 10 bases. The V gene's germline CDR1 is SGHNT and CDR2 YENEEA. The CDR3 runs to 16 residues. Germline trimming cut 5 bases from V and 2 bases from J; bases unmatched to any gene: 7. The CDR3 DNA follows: TGTGCCAGCAGCCCTAAGGACAGGGGGGTCACAGATACGCAGTATTTT. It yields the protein CASSPKDRGVTDTQYF.

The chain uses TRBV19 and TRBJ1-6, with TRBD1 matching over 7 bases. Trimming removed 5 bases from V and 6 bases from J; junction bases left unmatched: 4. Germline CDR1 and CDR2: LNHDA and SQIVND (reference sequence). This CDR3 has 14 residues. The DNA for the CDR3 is TGTGCCAGTAGTTTGACAGGGATTAATTCACCCCTCCACTTT. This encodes CASSLTGINSPLHF.

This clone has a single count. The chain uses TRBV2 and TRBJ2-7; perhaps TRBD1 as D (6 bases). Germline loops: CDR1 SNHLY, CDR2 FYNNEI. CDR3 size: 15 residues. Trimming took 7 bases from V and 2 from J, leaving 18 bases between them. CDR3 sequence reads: CASTTGRGQAYEQYV. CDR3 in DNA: TGTGCCAGCACTACAGGAAGGGGACAAGCCTACGAGCAGTACGTC.

Here the CDR3 reads CASSLNGEDYNEQFF. In nucleotides, the CDR3 is TGCGCCAGCAGCTTGAATGGGGAGGACTACAATGAGCAGTTCTTC. The rearrangement uses TRBV5-1 and TRBJ2-1, with D perhaps matching TRBD2 (6 bases). Germline CDR1 reads SGHRS; CDR2 reads YFSETQ. V lost 1 base and J lost 3, with 11 bases in between. The CDR3 is made up of 15 amino acids.

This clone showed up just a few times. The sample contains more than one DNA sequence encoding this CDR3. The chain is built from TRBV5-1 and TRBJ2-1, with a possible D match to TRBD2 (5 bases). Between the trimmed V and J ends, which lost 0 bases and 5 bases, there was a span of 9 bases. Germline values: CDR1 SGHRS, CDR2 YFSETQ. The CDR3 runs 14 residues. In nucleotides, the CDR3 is TGCGCCAGCAGCTTGGGCAGCGGAAACAATGAGCAGTTCTTC. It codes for CASSLGSGNNEQFF.